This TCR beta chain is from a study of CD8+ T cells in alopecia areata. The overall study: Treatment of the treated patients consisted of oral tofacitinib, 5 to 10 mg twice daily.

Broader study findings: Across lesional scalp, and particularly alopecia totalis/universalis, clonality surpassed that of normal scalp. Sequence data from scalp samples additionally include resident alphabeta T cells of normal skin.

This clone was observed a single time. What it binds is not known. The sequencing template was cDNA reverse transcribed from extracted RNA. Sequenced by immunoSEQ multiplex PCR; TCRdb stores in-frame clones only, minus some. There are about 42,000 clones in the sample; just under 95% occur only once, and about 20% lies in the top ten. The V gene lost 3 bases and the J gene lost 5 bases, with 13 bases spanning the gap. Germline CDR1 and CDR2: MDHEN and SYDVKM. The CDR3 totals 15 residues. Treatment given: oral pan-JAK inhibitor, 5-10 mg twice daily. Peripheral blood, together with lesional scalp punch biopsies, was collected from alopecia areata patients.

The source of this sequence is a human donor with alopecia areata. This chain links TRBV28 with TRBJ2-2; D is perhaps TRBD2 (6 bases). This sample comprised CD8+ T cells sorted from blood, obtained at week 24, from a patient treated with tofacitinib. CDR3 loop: CASSFRLARTGELFF. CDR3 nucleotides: TGTGCCAGCAGTTTCCGGCTAGCGCGAACCGGGGAGCTGTTTTTT.